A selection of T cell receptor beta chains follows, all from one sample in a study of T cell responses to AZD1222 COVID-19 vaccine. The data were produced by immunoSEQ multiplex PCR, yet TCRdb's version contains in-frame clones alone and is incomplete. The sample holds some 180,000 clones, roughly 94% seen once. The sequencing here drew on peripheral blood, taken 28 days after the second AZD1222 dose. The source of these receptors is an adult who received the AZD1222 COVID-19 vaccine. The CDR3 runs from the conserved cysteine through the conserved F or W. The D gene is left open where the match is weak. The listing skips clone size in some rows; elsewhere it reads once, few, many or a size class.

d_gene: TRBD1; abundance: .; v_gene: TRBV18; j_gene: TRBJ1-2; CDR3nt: TGTGCCAGCTCCTTTGACAGGGACCCTTCTCGCACCTTC; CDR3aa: CASSFDRDPSRTF
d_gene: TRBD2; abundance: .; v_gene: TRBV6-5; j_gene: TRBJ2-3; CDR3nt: TGTGCCACAAGACTAGCGGGGGGCCCCGCAGATACGCAGTATTTT; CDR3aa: CATRLAGGPADTQYF
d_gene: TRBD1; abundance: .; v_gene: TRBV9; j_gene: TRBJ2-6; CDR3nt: TGTGCCAGCAGCCCACGGACAGGGCATCCATCTGGGGCCAACGTCCTGACTTTC; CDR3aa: CASSPRTGHPSGANVLTF
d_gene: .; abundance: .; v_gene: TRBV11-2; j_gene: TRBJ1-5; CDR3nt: TGTGCCAGCAGCCCCAATTTCCTCGGGAGGGCCACTCAGCCCCAGCATTTT; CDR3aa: CASSPNFLGRATQPQHF
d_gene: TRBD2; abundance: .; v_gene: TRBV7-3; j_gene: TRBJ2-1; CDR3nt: TGTGCCAGCAGCCCAGGACTAGCGGAGAACAATGAGCAGTTCTTC; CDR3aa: CASSPGLAENNEQFF
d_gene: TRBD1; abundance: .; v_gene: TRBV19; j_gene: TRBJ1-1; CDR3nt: TGTGCCAGTAACGAGGTTTCTACAGGGGGTTCTGAAGCTTTCTTT; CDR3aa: CASNEVSTGGSEAFF
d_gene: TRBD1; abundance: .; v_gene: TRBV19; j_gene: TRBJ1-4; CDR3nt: TGTGCCAGCCGGGACAGGGGGCGGATTGAAAAACTGTTTTTT; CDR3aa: CASRDRGRIEKLFF
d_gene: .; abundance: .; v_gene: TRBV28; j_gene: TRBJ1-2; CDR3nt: TGTGCCAGCAGTGCAACAGGCTGGGGCTACACCTTC; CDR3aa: CASSATGWGYTF
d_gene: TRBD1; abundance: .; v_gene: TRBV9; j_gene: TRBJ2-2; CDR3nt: TGTGCCAGCAGAGAGGGACAGGTTAGCACCGGGGAGCTGTTTTTT; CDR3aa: CASREGQVSTGELFF
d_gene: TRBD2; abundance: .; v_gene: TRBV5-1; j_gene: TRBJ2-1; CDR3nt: TGCGCCAGCAGCTTGAATTATCCGGGAGGGCCCTACAATGAGCAGTTCTTC; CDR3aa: CASSLNYPGGPYNEQFF
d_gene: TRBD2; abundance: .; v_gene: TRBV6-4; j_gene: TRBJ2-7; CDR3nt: TGTGCCAGCAGTGAATCTAGCGGGGGGGGCAACGAGCAGTACTTC; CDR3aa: CASSESSGGGNEQYF
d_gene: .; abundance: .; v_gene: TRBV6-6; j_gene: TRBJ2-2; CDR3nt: TGTGCCAGCAGTCCATCGGTCAGGGGTCGAACCGGGGAGCTGTTTTTT; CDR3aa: CASSPSVRGRTGELFF
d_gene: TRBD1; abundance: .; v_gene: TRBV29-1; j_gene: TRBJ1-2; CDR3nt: TGCAGCGTTCCTTTACAGGGGGGCTTCTATGGCTACACCTTC; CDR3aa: CSVPLQGGFYGYTF
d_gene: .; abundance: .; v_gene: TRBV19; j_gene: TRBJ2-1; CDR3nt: TGTGCCAGTAGTATAGATGAGGAGAATGAGCAGTTCTTC; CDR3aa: CASSIDEENEQFF
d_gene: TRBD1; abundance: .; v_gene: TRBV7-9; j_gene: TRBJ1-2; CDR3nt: TGTGCCAGCAGCTCCGGGACAGGGGAACCCTATGGCTACACCTTC; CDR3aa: CASSSGTGEPYGYTF
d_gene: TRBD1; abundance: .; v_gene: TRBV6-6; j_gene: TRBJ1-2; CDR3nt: TGTGCCAGCAGTCCACGACAGGGGAGAGTCTCTAAAGGCTACACCTTC; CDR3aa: CASSPRQGRVSKGYTF
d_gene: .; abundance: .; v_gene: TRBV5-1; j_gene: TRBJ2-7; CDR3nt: TGCGCCAGCAACTTGGCTACGGGGGCTGGCTACGAGCAGTACTTC; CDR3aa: CASNLATGAGYEQYF
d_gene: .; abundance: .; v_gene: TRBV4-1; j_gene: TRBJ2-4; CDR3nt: TGCGCCAGCAGCCCCATGATTCTAGCCAAAAACATTCAGTACTTC; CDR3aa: CASSPMILAKNIQYF
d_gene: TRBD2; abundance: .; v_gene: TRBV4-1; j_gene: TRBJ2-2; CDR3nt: TGCGCCAGCACCAAAGATACCAGCGGGAGAGTTACCGGGGAGCTGTTTTTT; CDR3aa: CASTKDTSGRVTGELFF
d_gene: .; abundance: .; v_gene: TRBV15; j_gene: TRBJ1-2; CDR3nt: TGTGCCACCAGCAGTACCGGGACCCTCTATGGCTACACCTTC; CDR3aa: CATSSTGTLYGYTF
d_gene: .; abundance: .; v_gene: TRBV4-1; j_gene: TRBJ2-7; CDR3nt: TGCGCCAGCAGCCAGGGACCCTACCAATACGAGCAGTACTTC; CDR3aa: CASSQGPYQYEQYF
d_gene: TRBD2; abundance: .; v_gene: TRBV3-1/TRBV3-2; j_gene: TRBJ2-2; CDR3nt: TGTGCCAGCAGCCGTAGCGGGAGCCCCGGGGAGCTGTTTTTT; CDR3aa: CASSRSGSPGELFF
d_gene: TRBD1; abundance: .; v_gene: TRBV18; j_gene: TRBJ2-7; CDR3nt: TGTGCCAGCTCACCATCCTCCCGACAGGGCGACGAGCAGTACTTC; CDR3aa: CASSPSSRQGDEQYF
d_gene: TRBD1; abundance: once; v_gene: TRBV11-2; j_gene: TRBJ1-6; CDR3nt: TGTGCCAGCAGCGACTTGGGACAGGCGAATTCACCCCTCCACTTT; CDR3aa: CASSDLGQANSPLHF
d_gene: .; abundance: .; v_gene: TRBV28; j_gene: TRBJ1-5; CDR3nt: TGTGCCAGCAGTTTATTCTGGGAGGGACAACCGGGGAATCAGCCCCAGCATTTT; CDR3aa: CASSLFWEGQPGNQPQHF
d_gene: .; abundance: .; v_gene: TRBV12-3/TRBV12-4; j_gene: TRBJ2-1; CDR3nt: TGTGCCAGCAGAACCGGGACCCCCAATGAGCAGTTCTTC; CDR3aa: CASRTGTPNEQFF
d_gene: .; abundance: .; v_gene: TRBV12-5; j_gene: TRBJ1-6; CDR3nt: TGTGCTAGTGGTTTTAGCCCTGGACGGGATAATTCACCCCTCCACTTT; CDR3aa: CASGFSPGRDNSPLHF
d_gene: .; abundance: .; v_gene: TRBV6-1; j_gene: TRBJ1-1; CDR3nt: TGTGCCAGCAGTGAATCCCTGAACACTGAAGCTTTCTTT; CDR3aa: CASSESLNTEAFF
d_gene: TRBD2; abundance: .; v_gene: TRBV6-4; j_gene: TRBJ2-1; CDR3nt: TGTGCCAGCAGCCGGCGGGCTAGCGGCAGCGGGAATGAGCAGTTCTTC; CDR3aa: CASSRRASGSGNEQFF
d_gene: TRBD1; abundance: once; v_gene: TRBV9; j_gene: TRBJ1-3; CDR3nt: TGTGCCAGCAGCGTAGCTTGGACAGGGGGCCTTGGAAACACCATATATTTT; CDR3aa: CASSVAWTGGLGNTIYF
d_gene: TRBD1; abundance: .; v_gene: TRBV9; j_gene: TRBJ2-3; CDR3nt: TGTGCCAGCAGCTTCACACAGGGGGTGTCCACAGATACGCAGTATTTT; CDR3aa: CASSFTQGVSTDTQYF
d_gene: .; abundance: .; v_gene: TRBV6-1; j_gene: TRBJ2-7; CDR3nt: TGTGCCAGCAGTGAAAAGGTGGCGTTCTACGAGCAGTACTTC; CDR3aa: CASSEKVAFYEQYF
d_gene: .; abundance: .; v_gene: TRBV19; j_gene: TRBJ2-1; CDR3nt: TGTGCCAGTAGTATAGGGTTTCCAGCAGGATACAATGAGCAGTTCTTC; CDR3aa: CASSIGFPAGYNEQFF
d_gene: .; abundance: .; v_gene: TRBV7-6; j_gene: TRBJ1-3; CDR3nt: TGTGCCAGCAGCAGCCACACAGGGAGCTCTGGAAACACCATATATTTT; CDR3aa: CASSSHTGSSGNTIYF
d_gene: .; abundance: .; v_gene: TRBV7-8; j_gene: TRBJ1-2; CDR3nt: TGTGCCAGCAGCTACGACCAGGGACGGTACGGCTACACCTTC; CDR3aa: CASSYDQGRYGYTF